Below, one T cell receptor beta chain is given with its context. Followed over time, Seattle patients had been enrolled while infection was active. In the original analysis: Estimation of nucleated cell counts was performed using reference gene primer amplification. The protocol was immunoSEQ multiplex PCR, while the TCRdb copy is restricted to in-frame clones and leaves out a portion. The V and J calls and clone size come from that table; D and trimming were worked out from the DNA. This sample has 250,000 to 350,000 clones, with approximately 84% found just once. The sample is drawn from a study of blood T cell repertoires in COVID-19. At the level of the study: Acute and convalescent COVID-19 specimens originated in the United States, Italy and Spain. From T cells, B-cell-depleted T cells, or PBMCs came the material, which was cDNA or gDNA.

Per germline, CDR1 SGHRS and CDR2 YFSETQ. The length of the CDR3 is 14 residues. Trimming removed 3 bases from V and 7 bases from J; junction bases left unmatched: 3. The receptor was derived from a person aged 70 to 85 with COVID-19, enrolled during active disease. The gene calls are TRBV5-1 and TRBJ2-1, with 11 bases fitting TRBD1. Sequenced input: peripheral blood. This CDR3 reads CASSYGTGGNEQFF. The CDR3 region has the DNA TGCGCCAGCAGCTATGGGACAGGGGGGAATGAGCAGTTCTTC.